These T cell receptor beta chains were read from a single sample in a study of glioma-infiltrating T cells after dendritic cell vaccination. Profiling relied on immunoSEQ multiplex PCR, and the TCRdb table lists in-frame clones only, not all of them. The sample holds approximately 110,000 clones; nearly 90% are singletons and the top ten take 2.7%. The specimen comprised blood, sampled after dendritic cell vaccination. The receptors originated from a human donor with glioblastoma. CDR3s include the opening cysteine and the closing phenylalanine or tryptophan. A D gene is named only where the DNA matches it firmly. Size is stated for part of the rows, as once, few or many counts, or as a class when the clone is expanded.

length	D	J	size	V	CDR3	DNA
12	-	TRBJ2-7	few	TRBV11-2	CASSPPAGEQYF	TGTGCCAGCAGCCCCCCCGCGGGCGAGCAGTACTTC
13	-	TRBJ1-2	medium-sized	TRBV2	CASSLGWENGYTF	TGTGCCAGCAGTCTAGGGTGGGAGAATGGCTACACCTTC
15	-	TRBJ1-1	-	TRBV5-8	CASSPGYKLRTEAFF	TGTGCCAGCAGCCCAGGGTACAAGCTTCGCACTGAAGCTTTCTTT
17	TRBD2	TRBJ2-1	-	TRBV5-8	CASSLGAGGPLYNEQFF	TGTGCCAGCAGCTTGGGGGCGGGAGGGCCCCTCTACAATGAGCAGTTCTTC
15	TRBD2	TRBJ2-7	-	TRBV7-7	CASSLRASGGYEQYF	TGTGCTAGCAGCTTACGGGCTAGCGGGGGTTACGAGCAGTACTTC
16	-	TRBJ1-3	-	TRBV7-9	CASSSTGWFGGNTIYF	TGTGCCAGCAGCTCGACCGGGTGGTTTGGTGGAAACACCATATATTTT
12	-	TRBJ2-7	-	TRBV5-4	CASSWPPGEQYF	TGTGCCAGCAGCTGGCCCCCAGGGGAGCAGTACTTC
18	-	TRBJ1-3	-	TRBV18	CASSPGLYTGTSGNTIYF	TGTGCCAGCTCACCGGGACTGTACACGGGGACCTCTGGAAACACCATATATTTT
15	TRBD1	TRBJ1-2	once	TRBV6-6	CASSYRQGVDDGYTF	TGTGCCAGCAGTTACCGACAGGGGGTGGATGATGGCTACACCTTC
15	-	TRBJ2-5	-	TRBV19	CASSISGWYQETQYF	TGTGCCAGTAGTATTTCGGGATGGTACCAAGAGACCCAGTACTTC
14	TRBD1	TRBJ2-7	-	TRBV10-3	CAISEGTVSYEQYF	TGTGCCATCAGTGAGGGGACAGTTTCCTACGAGCAGTACTTC
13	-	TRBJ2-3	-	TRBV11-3	CASSQAGTDTQYF	TGTGCCAGCAGCCAAGCGGGCACAGATACGCAGTATTTT
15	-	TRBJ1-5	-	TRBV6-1	CASSGNAGYRQPQHF	TGTGCCAGCAGTGGCAATGCAGGGTATCGGCAGCCCCAGCATTTT
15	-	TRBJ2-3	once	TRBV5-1	CASSAPGTVTDTQYF	TGCGCCAGCAGCGCCCCCGGGACTGTCACAGATACGCAGTATTTT
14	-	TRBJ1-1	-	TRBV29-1	CSARVGGANTEAFF	TGCAGCGCCCGCGTGGGGGGGGCTAACACTGAAGCTTTCTTT
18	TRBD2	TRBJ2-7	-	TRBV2	CASGGGIAGPSSSYEQYF	TGTGCCAGCGGGGGCGGAATAGCGGGGCCGTCCAGCTCCTACGAGCAGTACTTC
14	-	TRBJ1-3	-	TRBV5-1	CASSSQGSGNTIYF	TGCGCCAGCAGCTCACAGGGTTCCGGAAACACCATATATTTT
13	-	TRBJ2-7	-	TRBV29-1	CSVEIWGQDEQYF	TGCAGCGTTGAAATTTGGGGGCAGGACGAGCAGTACTTC
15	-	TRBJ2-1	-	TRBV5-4	CASRLDRSSYNEQFF	TGTGCCAGCAGACTTGACAGGAGCTCCTACAATGAGCAGTTCTTC
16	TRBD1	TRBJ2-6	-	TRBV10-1	CANPGQPNSGANVLTF	TGCGCCAACCCGGGACAGCCAAACTCTGGGGCCAACGTCCTGACTTTC
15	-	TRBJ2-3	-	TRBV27	CASSMPGTGGNTQYF	TGTGCCAGCTCCATGCCAGGGACTGGTGGAAATACGCAGTATTTT
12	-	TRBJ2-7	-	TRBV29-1	CSVELDTNEQYF	TGCAGCGTTGAATTGGACACAAACGAGCAGTACTTC
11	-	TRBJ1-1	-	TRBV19	CATFRGTEAFF	TGTGCCACCTTTCGGGGAACTGAAGCTTTCTTT
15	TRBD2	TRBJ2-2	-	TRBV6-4	CASSVQAGDTGELFF	TGTGCCAGCAGTGTACAGGCGGGGGACACCGGGGAGCTGTTTTTT
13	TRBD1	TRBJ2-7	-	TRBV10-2	CASRVPGGVEQYF	TGCGCCAGCAGAGTCCCAGGGGGCGTCGAGCAGTACTTC
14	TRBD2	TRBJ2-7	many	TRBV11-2	CASSFRTSGREQYF	TGTGCCAGCAGCTTCCGGACTAGCGGGAGAGAGCAGTACTTC
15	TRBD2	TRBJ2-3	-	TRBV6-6	CASSLWEGNTDTQYF	TGTGCCAGCAGTTTGTGGGAGGGTAACACAGATACGCAGTATTTT
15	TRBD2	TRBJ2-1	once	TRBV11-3	CASSTRTSDYNEQFF	TGTGCCAGCAGCACCCGGACTAGCGACTACAATGAGCAGTTCTTC
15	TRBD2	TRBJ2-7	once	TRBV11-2	CASRKLAGPSYEQYF	TGTGCCAGCAGGAAACTAGCGGGCCCCTCCTACGAGCAGTACTTC
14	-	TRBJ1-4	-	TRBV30	CAWSDGATNEKLFF	TGTGCCTGGAGTGACGGTGCAACTAATGAAAAACTGTTTTTT
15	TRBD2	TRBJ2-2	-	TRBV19	CASSATSGTSGELFF	TGTGCCAGTAGTGCGACTAGCGGGACTTCCGGGGAGCTGTTTTTT
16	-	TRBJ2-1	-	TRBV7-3	CASSLTGGGSYNEQFF	TGTGCCAGCAGCCTCACAGGGGGAGGGTCCTACAATGAGCAGTTCTTC
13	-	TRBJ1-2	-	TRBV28	CASSPYRNYGYTF	TGTGCCAGCAGTCCCTACAGGAACTATGGCTACACCTTC
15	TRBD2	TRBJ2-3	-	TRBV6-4	CASKGASGGTDTQYF	TGTGCCAGCAAGGGGGCTAGCGGGGGCACAGATACGCAGTATTTT
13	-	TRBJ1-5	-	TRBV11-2	CASSLGLNQPQHF	TGTGCCAGCAGCTTAGGGCTCAATCAGCCCCAGCATTTT
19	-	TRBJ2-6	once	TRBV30	CAWSRNPRQASSGANVLTF	TGTGCCTGGAGTAGGAACCCGAGACAGGCTTCCTCTGGGGCCAACGTCCTGACTTTC
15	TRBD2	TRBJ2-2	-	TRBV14	CASSLTSGDTGELFF	TGTGCCAGCAGCCTAACTAGCGGTGACACCGGGGAGCTGTTTTTT
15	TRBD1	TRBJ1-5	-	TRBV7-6	CASSLNGQGGQPQHF	TGTGCCAGCAGCTTAAATGGACAGGGGGGTCAGCCCCAGCATTTT
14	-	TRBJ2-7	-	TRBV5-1	CASSPGVAGYEQYF	TGCGCCAGCAGTCCCGGGGTAGCAGGATACGAGCAGTACTTC
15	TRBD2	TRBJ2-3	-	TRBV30	CAWSWDGRASDTQYF	TGTGCCTGGAGTTGGGACGGGAGGGCCTCAGATACGCAGTATTTT
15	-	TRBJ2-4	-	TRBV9	CASSVDPGGKNIQYF	TGTGCCAGCAGCGTAGACCCCGGGGGCAAAAACATTCAGTACTTC
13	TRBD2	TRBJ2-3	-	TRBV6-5	CASSRTSRDTQYF	TGTGCCAGCAGTCGGACTAGCCGGGACACGCAGTATTTT
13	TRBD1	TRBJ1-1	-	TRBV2	CASRDRADTEAFF	TGTGCCAGCAGGGACAGGGCGGACACTGAAGCTTTCTTT
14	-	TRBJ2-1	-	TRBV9	CASSVDGRFSEQFF	TGTGCCAGCAGCGTAGATGGTCGGTTTTCTGAGCAGTTCTTC
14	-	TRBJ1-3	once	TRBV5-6	CASSLAVSGNTIYF	TGTGCCAGCAGCTTGGCGGTCTCTGGAAACACCATATATTTT
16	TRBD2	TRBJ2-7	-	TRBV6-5	CASSYSGLANTYEQYF	TGTGCCAGCAGTTACTCGGGACTAGCGAATACCTACGAGCAGTACTTC
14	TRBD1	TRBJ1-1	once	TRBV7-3	CASRSGGLNTEAFF	TGTGCCAGCAGGTCAGGGGGCCTGAACACTGAAGCTTTCTTT
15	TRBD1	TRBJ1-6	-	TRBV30	CAWSEQGAYNSPLHF	TGTGCCTGGAGTGAACAGGGGGCGTATAATTCACCCCTCCACTTT